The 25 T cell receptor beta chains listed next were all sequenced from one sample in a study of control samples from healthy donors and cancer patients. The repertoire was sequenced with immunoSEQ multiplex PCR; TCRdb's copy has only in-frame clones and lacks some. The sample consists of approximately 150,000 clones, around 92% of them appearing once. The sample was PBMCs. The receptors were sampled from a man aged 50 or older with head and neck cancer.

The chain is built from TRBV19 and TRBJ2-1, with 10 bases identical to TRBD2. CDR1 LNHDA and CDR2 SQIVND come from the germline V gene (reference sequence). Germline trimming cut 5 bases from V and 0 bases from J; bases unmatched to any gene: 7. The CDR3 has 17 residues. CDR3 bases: TGTGCCAGTAGTCCCACTAGCGGGATGTTCTCCTACAATGAGCAGTTCTTC. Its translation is CASSPTSGMFSYNEQFF.

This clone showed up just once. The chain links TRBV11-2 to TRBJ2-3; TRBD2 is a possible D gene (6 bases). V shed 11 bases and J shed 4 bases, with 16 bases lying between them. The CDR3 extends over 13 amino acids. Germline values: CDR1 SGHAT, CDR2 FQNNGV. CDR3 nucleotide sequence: TGTGCCGCCAAAGTGGGGGGACCAGATACGCAGTATTTT. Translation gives CAAKVGGPDTQYF.

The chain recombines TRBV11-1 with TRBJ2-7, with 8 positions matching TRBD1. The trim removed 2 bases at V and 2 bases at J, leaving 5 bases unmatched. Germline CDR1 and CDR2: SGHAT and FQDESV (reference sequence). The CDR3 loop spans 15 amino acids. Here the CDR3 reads CASSLYRTGPYEQYF. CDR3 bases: TGTGCCAGCAGCTTATATCGGACAGGGCCCTACGAGCAGTACTTC.

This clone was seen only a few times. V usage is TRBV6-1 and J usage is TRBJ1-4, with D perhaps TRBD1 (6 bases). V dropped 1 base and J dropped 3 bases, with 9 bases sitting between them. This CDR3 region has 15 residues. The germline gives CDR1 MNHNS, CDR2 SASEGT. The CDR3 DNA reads TGTGCCAGCAGTGAAGTGGGGGCGGCTAATGAAAAACTGTTTTTT. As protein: CASSEVGAANEKLFF.

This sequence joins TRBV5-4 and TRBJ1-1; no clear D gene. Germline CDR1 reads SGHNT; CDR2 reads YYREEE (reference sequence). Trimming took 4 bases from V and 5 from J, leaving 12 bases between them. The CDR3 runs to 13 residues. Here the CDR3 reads CASSLLTSTEAFF. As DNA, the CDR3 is TGTGCCAGCAGCCTGCTAACTTCGACTGAAGCTTTCTTT.

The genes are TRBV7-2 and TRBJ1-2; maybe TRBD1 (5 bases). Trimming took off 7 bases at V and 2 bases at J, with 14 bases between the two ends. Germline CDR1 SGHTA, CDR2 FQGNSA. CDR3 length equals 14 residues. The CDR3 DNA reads TGTGCCAGCATCCTCGGGACTGCAAACTATGGCTACACCTTC. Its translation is CASILGTANYGYTF. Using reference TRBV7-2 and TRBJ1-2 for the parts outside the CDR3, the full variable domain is GAGVSQSPSNKVTEKGKDVELRCDPISGHTALYWYRQSLGQGLEFLIYFQGNSAPDKSGLPSDRFSAERTGGSVSTLTIQRTQQEDSAVYLCASILGTANYGYTFGSGTRLTVV.

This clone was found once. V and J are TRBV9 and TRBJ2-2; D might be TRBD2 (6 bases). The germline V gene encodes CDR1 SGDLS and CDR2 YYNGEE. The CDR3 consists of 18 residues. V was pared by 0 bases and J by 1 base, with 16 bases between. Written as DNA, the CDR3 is TGTGCCAGCAGCGTAGGAATCGGAGGGAACCTGAACACCGGGGAGCTGTTTTTT. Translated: CASSVGIGGNLNTGELFF.

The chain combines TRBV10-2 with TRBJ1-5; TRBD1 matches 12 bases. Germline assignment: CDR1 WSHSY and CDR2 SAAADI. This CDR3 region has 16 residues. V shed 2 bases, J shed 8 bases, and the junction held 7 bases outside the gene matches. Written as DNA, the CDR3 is TGCGCCAGCAGTGAGACGGGACAGGGGGCGGCGAAGCCCCAGCATTTT. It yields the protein CASSETGQGAAKPQHF.

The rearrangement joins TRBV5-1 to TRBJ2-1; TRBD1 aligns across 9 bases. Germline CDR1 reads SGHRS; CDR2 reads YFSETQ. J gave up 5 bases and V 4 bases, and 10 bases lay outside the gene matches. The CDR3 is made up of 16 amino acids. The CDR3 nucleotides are TGCGCCAGCAGCAATCACCCCGGGACAGGGAACAATGAGCAGTTCTTC. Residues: CASSNHPGTGNNEQFF.

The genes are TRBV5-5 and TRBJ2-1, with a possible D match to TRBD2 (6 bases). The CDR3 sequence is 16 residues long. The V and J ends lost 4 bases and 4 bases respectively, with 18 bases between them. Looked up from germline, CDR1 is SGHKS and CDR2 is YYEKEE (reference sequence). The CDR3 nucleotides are TGTGCCAGCAGCCTTTTTTGGGCGGGGAGATACAATGAGCAGTTCTTC. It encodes CASSLFWAGRYNEQFF.

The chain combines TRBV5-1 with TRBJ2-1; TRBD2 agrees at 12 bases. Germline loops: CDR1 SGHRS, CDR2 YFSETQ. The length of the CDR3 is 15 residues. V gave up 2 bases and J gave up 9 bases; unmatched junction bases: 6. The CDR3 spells CASSFTSGGSGEQFF. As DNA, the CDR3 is TGCGCCAGCAGCTTCACTAGCGGGGGGAGCGGTGAGCAGTTCTTC.

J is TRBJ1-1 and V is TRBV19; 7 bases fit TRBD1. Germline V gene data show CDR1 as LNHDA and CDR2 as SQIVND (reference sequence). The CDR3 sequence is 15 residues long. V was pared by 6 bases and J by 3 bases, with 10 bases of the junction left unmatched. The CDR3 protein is CASRPYDRADTEAFF. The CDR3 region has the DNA TGTGCCAGTAGGCCTTATGACAGGGCGGACACTGAAGCTTTCTTT.

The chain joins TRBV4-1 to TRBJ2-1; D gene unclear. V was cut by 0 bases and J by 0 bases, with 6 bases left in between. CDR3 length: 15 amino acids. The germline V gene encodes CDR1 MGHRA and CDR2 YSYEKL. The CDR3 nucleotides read TGCGCCAGCAGCCAAGATCAGAGCTCCTACAATGAGCAGTTCTTC. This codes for CASSQDQSSYNEQFF.

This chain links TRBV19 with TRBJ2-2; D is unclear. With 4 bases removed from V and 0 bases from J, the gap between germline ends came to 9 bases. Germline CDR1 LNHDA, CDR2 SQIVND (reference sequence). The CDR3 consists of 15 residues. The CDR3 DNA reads TGTGCCAGTAGTACCCGACACGCGAACACCGGGGAGCTGTTTTTT. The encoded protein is CASSTRHANTGELFF.

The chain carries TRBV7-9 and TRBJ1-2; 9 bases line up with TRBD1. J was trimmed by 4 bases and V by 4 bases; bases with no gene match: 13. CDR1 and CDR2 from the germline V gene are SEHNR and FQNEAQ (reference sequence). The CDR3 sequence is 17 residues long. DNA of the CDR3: TGTGCCAGCAGCTGGGGGACAGGGTGGGGTCGCGTCTATGGCTACACCTTC. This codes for CASSWGTGWGRVYGYTF.

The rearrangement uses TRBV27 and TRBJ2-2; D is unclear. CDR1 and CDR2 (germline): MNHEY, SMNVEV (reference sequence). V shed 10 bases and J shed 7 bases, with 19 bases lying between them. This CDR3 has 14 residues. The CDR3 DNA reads TGTGCCACTGCTACGGGTGGAGCGAACGGGGAGCTGTTTTTT. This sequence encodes CATATGGANGELFF.

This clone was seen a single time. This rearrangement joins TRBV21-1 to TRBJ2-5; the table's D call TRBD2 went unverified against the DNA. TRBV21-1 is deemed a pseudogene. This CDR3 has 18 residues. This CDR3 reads CASSKRGLAGVSLETQYF. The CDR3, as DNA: TGTGCCAGCAGCAAAAGGGGGCTAGCGGGAGTCAGTTTGGAGACCCAGTACTTC.

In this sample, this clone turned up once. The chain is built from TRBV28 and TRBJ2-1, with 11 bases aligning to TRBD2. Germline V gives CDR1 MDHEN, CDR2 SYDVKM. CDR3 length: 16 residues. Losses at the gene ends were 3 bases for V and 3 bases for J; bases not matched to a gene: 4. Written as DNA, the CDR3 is TGTGCCAGCAGTTTCATTAGCGGGAGGGACTACAATGAGCAGTTCTTC. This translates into CASSFISGRDYNEQFF.

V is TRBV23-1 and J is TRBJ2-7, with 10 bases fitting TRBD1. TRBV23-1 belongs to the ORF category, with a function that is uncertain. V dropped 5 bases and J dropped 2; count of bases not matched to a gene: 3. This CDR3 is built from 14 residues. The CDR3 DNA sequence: TGCGCCAGCAGTGGACAGGGGGAACCCTACGAGCAGTACTTC. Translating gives CASSGQGEPYEQYF.

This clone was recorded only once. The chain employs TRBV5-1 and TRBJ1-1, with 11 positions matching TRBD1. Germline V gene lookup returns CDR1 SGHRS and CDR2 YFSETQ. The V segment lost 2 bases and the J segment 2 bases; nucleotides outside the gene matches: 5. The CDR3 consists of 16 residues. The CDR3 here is CASSFWTGGLNTEAFF. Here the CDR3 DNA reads TGCGCCAGCAGCTTCTGGACAGGGGGCTTAAACACTGAAGCTTTCTTT.

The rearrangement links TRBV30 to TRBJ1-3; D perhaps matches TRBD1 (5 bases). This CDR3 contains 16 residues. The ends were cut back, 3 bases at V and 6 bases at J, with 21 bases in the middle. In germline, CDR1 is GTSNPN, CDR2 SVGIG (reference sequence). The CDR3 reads CAWRRTGEGHQNTIYF. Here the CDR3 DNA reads TGTGCCTGGAGGAGGACGGGGGAGGGTCATCAAAACACCATATATTTT.

The CDR3 loop reads CASSLMAGNTEAFF. The DNA of the CDR3 is TGTGCCAGCAGTCTTATGGCGGGGAACACTGAAGCTTTCTTT. The chain uses TRBV6-5 and TRBJ1-1; D not certain. The CDR3 sequence is 14 residues long. Germline CDR1 reads MNHEY; CDR2 reads SVGAGI. Trimming pared 5 bases from V and 1 base from J, leaving 11 bases between.

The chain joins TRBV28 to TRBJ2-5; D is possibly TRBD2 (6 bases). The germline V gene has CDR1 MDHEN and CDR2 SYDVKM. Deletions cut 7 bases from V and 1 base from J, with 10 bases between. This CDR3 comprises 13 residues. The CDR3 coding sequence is TGTGCCAGCACCTTGGGAGGCCAAGAGACCCAGTACTTC. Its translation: CASTLGGQETQYF.

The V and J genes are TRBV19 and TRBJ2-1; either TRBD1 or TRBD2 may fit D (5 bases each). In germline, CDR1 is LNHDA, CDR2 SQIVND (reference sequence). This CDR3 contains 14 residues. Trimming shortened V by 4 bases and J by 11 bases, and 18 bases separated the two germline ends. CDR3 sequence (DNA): TGTGCCAGTAGTACCGTCTCGGGGCAGGTCAAGCAGTTCTTC. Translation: CASSTVSGQVKQFF.

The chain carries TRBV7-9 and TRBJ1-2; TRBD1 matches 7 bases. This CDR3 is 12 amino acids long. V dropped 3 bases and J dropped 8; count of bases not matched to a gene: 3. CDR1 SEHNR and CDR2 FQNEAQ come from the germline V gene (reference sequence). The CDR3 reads CASSFTGVGYTF. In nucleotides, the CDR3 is TGTGCCAGCAGCTTTACAGGGGTGGGCTACACCTTC.